A single sample is the source of the 18 T cell receptor beta chains below, sequenced in a study of shared clonotypes between healthy human individuals (TCRdb year 2020). CD8 naive samples were obtained by positive selection for CCR7 among CD45RO-negative cells, yielding a CD45RA+CCR7+ population from which TemRA cells were excluded. The receptor library was made with the immunoSEQ multiplex PCR assay. TCRdb holds this immuneACCESS table with in-frame rearrangements only. Some clones are missing; in checked studies, unresolved V genes explain under half, and the rest has no known cause. This sample gives around 2,100,000 clones in total; roughly 94% of them show up just once. The top ten constitute 1.2% of the sample. Sequencing input: naive CD8+ T cells sorted from blood. The cell subset or site label for this specimen denotes: CD45RA+CCR7+. Receptor source: a man younger than 35 in good health.

This chain links TRBV7-9 with TRBJ2-3; 12 bases align to TRBD1. This CDR3 spans 19 amino acids. Looked up from germline, CDR1 is SEHNR and CDR2 is FQNEAQ (reference sequence). V shed 5 bases and J 4 bases; nucleotides not matched to a gene: 16. The CDR3 here is CASSPYGGPGQGAADTQYF. In nucleotides, the CDR3 is TGTGCCAGCAGCCCATACGGGGGTCCGGGACAGGGGGCCGCAGATACGCAGTATTTT.

Comment on this clone: Different DNA sequences within this sample yield the same CDR3. This sequence joins TRBV5-1 and TRBJ2-5; the D gene is possibly TRBD1 (6 bases). CDR1 SGHRS and CDR2 YFSETQ come from the germline V gene. The V and J ends lost 0 bases and 3 bases respectively, with 9 bases between them. The CDR3 has 14 residues. The CDR3 DNA reads TGCGCCAGCAGCTTGGAGGCAGGGGAAGAGACCCAGTACTTC. Translating gives CASSLEAGEETQYF.

This sequence joins TRBV15 and TRBJ2-7; 7 bases are a match to TRBD1. Germline V gives CDR1 LNHNV, CDR2 YYDKDF (reference sequence). This CDR3 is built from 16 residues. V dropped 5 bases and J dropped 2; count of bases not matched to a gene: 12. The CDR3 sequence is CATSGVLGGPPYEQYF. The CDR3 DNA is TGTGCCACCAGCGGAGTATTAGGGGGCCCTCCCTACGAGCAGTACTTC.

The chain recombines TRBV29-1 with TRBJ2-5; D perhaps matches TRBD2 (5 bases). Trimming cost V 6 bases and J 5 bases, with 25 bases left between them. CDR1 and CDR2 (germline): SQVTM, ANQGSEA. This CDR3 has 16 amino acids. The CDR3 sequence: CSVRTGSRLIEETQYF. CDR3 DNA sequence: TGCAGCGTCCGCACGGGGTCCCGCTTAATTGAGGAGACCCAGTACTTC.

The rearrangement joins TRBV6-6 to TRBJ2-5; no firm D call. Germline V gene data show CDR1 as MNHNY and CDR2 as SVGAGI (reference sequence). The V end was cut by 2 bases, the J end by 2 bases, with 9 bases between. The CDR3 is 14 residues long. CDR3 nucleotides: TGTGCCAGCAGTTACGTGGGCCCTCAAGAGACCCAGTACTTC. Translation gives CASSYVGPQETQYF.

The V and J genes are TRBV7-9 and TRBJ2-7; possibly TRBD1 for D (8 bases). Trimming left V 4 bases short and J 1 base short, with 23 bases between. This CDR3 region has 18 residues. The germline gives CDR1 SEHNR, CDR2 FQNEAQ (reference sequence). In nucleotides, the CDR3 is TGTGCCAGCAGCTACGGGGAGTGGACAGGGCGGGAGTCCTACGAGCAGTACTTC. Amino acid sequence: CASSYGEWTGRESYEQYF.

V usage is TRBV5-1 and J usage is TRBJ2-1, with TRBD2 matching over 9 bases. V shed 0 bases and J 7 bases; nucleotides not matched to a gene: 5. CDR3 length: 15 residues. Germline V gene lookup returns CDR1 SGHRS and CDR2 YFSETQ. CDR3 bases: TGCGCCAGCAGCTTGGGACTAGCGGCCTTGAATGAGCAGTTCTTC. Protein product: CASSLGLAALNEQFF.

The rearrangement uses TRBV19 and TRBJ2-7, with D perhaps TRBD1 or TRBD2 (7 bases each). With 9 bases removed from V and 3 bases from J, the gap between germline ends came to 15 bases. Germline V gene lookup returns CDR1 LNHDA and CDR2 SQIVND (reference sequence). CDR3 size: 13 residues. CDR3 DNA sequence: TGTGCCAGCCAGGGGGGGCTGCACTACGAGCAGTACTTC. Residues: CASQGGLHYEQYF.

The chain is built from TRBV6-1 and TRBJ2-7, with D perhaps matching TRBD1 (6 bases). Germline CDR1 reads MNHNS; CDR2 reads SASEGT. The CDR3 has 15 amino acids. Trimming took off 2 bases at V and 5 bases at J, with 16 bases between the two ends. The CDR3 loop reads CASSESPGALNEQYF. CDR3 coding DNA: TGTGCCAGCAGTGAATCCCCAGGGGCGCTGAACGAGCAGTACTTC.

On this clone: Other nucleotide sequences in the sample specify the same CDR3. The V and J genes are TRBV27 and TRBJ1-5; tentative D call: TRBD1 (5 bases). Germline CDR1 MNHEY, CDR2 SMNVEV (reference sequence). This CDR3 is 14 amino acids long. Trimming removed 3 bases at V and 6 bases at J, with 12 bases between. The CDR3 is CASSLGGSGQPQHF. DNA for the CDR3: TGTGCCAGCAGTTTGGGGGGGAGCGGTCAGCCCCAGCATTTT.

The chain links TRBV5-3 to TRBJ2-7, with TRBD2 identical over 7 bases. TRBV5-3 is placed among ORFs of uncertain function. V lost 8 bases, J lost 2 bases, and 10 bases stayed unmatched. The CDR3 sequence is 14 residues long. The CDR3 DNA follows: TGTGCCAGCAGCGCGTCCGGGACTACCTACGAGCAGTACTTC. Its protein is CASSASGTTYEQYF.

The rearrangement joins TRBV2 to TRBJ2-7; 10 nucleotides align to TRBD1. This CDR3 comprises 15 residues. The trim removed 2 bases at V and 5 bases at J, leaving 6 bases unmatched. Germline V lookup: CDR1 SNHLY, CDR2 FYNNEI. CDR3 residues: CASSEIDRGLHEQYF. CDR3 sequence (DNA): TGTGCCAGCAGTGAAATAGACAGGGGGCTCCACGAGCAGTACTTC.

The V and J genes are TRBV6-1 and TRBJ1-2; D is undetermined. V was clipped by 3 bases and J by 5 bases, with 7 bases between them. Germline loops: CDR1 MNHNS, CDR2 SASEGT. The CDR3 is 12 amino acids. The CDR3 region has the DNA TGTGCCAGCAGTGACTGGCTGTATGGCTACACCTTC. Protein sequence: CASSDWLYGYTF.

In its sample, this clone was seen once. V and J are TRBV2 and TRBJ2-7; 8 nucleotides agree with TRBD2. The J segment lost 3 bases and the V segment lost 5 bases, leaving 15 bases of the junction unmatched. The CDR3 covers 17 residues. CDR1 is SNHLY and CDR2 is FYNNEI in the germline V gene. In nucleotides, the CDR3 is TGTGCCAGCAGTCTAGATTTGCGGGGGGCAGGTAACTACGAGCAGTACTTC. This gives the protein CASSLDLRGAGNYEQYF.

This sequence joins TRBV5-1 and TRBJ2-7; D may be TRBD2 (6 bases). Germline-derived CDR1 and CDR2 are SGHRS and YFSETQ. V was clipped by 4 bases and J by 6 bases, with 11 bases between them. CDR3 length: 12 residues. Here the CDR3 DNA reads TGCGCCAGCAGCCCGGCGGGGTCCGAGCAGTACTTC. It translates to CASSPAGSEQYF.

This sequence joins TRBV5-4 and TRBJ1-6; maybe TRBD1 (5 bases). Per the germline V gene, CDR1 is SGHNT and CDR2 is YYREEE (reference sequence). Trimming pared 1 base from V and 6 bases from J, leaving 11 bases between. This CDR3 contains 15 residues. CDR3 nucleotide sequence: TGTGCCAGCAGCTTGCCCCAGGGAAGTAATTCACCCCTCCACTTT. Translated, it gives CASSLPQGSNSPLHF.

The chain employs TRBV6-5 and TRBJ2-7; D gene ambiguous. The CDR3 extends over 15 amino acids. Trimming left V 0 bases short and J 0 bases short, with 9 bases between. CDR1 and CDR2 (germline): MNHEY, SVGAGI. CDR3 DNA: TGTGCCAGCAGTTACTCTCTCCCACCCTCCTACGAGCAGTACTTC. This gives the protein CASSYSLPPSYEQYF.

The chain recombines TRBV7-9 with TRBJ2-7; 8 nucleotides line up with TRBD2. The CDR3 is made up of 15 amino acids. The germline gives CDR1 SEHNR, CDR2 FQNEAQ (reference sequence). Unmatched junction bases numbered 12, after V lost 5 bases and J lost 6 bases. The chain's CDR3 is CASSAGTSQLGEQYF. DNA for the CDR3: TGTGCCAGCAGCGCTGGGACTAGTCAATTAGGCGAGCAGTACTTC.